Sequencing of this TCR beta chain was carried out in a study of cytomegalovirus exposure and HLA in healthy donors. Findings and caveats of the study: As a later analysis showed, several of the most significant clusters appeared to be linked to common viral pathogens. The authors judged a highly shared variant cluster likely a sequencing artifact. HLA alleles were associated with 15,000 to 20,000 TCR beta sequences in a later analysis at 0.05 false discovery rate.

Concerning this clone: Its cognate antigen is unknown.

The PCR employed 60 Vbeta primers together with 13 Jbeta primers. Only in-frame clones appear in the TCRdb table, and some are missing; sequencing was by immunoSEQ multiplex PCR. In the table there are around 120,000 clones, about 75% of which are singletons. Source material: PBMCs. This receptor was obtained from a man between 60 and 75 years old in good health and CMV-seropositive.

The CDR3 region has the DNA TGTGCCAGCAGTTATACCGGACAGGGGTACTATGGCTACACCTTC. This encodes CASSYTGQGYYGYTF. This rearrangement joins TRBV6-5 to TRBJ1-2; TRBD1 aligns across 9 bases. Per germline, CDR1 MNHEY and CDR2 SVGAGI. Trimming took 3 bases from V and 3 from J; bases not matched to a gene: 5. This CDR3 contains 15 residues.